This T cell receptor beta chain was identified in a study of OX40 agonist ivuxolimab in advanced cancers. Produced via immunoSEQ multiplex PCR; TCRdb's table is partial and in-frame only. The sample has around 50,000 clones; around nine tenths are singletons. This sequence originates from an adult with an advanced solid tumor such as melanoma, head and neck, liver or kidney cancer. The sample here was CD4+ or CD8+ T cells sorted from blood, taken in a trial of the OX40 agonist ivuxolimab.

CDR3: CASKEPGLGTDTQYF. In DNA, the CDR3 is TGTGCCAGCAAAGAACCGGGACTAGGCACAGATACGCAGTATTTT. The genes are TRBV2 and TRBJ2-3; 8 positions agree with TRBD2. The CDR3 has 15 amino acids. CDR1 is SNHLY and CDR2 is FYNNEI in the germline V gene. Trimming took 7 bases from V and 1 from J; bases not matched to a gene: 7.